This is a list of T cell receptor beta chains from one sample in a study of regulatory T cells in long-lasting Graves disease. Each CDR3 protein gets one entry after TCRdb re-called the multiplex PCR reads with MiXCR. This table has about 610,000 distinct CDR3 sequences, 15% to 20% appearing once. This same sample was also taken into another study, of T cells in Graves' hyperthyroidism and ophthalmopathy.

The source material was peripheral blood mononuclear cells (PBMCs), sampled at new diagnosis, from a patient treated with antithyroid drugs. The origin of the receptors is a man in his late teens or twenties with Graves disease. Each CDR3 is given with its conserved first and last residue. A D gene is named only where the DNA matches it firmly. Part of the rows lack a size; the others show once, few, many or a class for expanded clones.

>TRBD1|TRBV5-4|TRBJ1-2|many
TGTGCCAGCAGCTCCGGGAAGACAGGGGAGGGCTACACCTTC
CASSSGKTGEGYTF
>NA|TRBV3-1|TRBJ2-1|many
TGTGCCAGCAGCCAAGATCCCGGGTTTGAGCAGTTCTTC
CASSQDPGFEQFF
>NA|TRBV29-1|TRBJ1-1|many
TGCAGCGCCGCGGAACGGACTGAAGCTTTCTTT
CSAAERTEAFF
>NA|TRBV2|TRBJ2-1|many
TGTGCCAGCAGTGTCAAAACCAGACTAGAGCAGTTCTTC
CASSVKTRLEQFF
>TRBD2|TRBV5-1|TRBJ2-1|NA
TGCGCCAGCAGCTTGGCCGGGACTAGCGTTCAGGCCTACAATGAGCAGTTCTTC
CASSLAGTSVQAYNEQFF
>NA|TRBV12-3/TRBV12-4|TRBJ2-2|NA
TGTGCCAGCATTTCCTTGGGGTCCGGGGAGCTGTTTTTT
CASISLGSGELFF
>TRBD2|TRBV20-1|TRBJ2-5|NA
TGCAGTGCTCAGCTCGGGACTAGCGGGGGACAAGAGACCCAGTACTTC
CSAQLGTSGGQETQYF
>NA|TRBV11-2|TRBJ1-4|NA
TGTGCCAGCAGCTTAGATAGGCTCAATGAAAAACTGTTTTTT
CASSLDRLNEKLFF
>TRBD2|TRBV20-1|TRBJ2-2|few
TGCAGTGCTAGGGGGGCGGCTAGCGGGTCCCTGAACACCGGGGAGCTGTTTTTT
CSARGAASGSLNTGELFF
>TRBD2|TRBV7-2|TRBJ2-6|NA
TGTGCCAGCAGCTTATCTCTAGCGGGCCCCCGCCCCTCTGGGGCCAACGTCCTGACTTTC
CASSLSLAGPRPSGANVLTF
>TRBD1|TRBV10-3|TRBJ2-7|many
TGTGCCATCAGTGATTTAGGACAGGGCTTCTCCTACGAGCAGTACTTC
CAISDLGQGFSYEQYF
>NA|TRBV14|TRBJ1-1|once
TGTGCCAGCAGCCAGATGGACGGGACTGAAGCTTTCTTT
CASSQMDGTEAFF
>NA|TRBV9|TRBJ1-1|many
TGTGCCAGCAGCGTAGGGGTCAGTATGAACACTGAAGCTTTCTTT
CASSVGVSMNTEAFF
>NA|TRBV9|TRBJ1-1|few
TGTGCCAGCAGCGTTGGGACGTCGGCTGAAGCTTTCTTT
CASSVGTSAEAFF
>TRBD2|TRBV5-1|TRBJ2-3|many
TGCGCCAGCAGCTTCTTTCTAGCGGGAGGCCCTTCCACAGATACGCAGTATTTT
CASSFFLAGGPSTDTQYF
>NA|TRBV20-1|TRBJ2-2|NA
TGCAGTGCTAGAGCCGCGGGTGGGACCGGGGAGCTGTTTTTT
CSARAAGGTGELFF
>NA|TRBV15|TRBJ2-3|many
TGTGCCACCAGCAGAGATTGGGCAGGGGGCACAGATACGCAGTATTTT
CATSRDWAGGTDTQYF
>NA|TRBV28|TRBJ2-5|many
TGTGCCAGCAATCCGCCAACGGGGGCCAGGGAGACCCAGTACTTC
CASNPPTGARETQYF
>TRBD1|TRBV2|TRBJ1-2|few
TGTGCCAGTTCCCAGGTACGGGCGACAGGGAACTATGGCTACACCTTC
CASSQVRATGNYGYTF
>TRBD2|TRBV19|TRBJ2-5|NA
TGTGCCAGTAGTGGGGCTAGCGGGAGGGTTCAAGAGACCCAGTACTTC
CASSGASGRVQETQYF
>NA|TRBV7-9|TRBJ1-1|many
TGTGCCAGCACCCTAGGGATGGGAGATGCCTCCACTGAAGCTTTCTTT
CASTLGMGDASTEAFF
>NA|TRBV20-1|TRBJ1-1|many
TGCAGTGCTAGAAAGCAACCGAACACTGAAGCTTTCTTT
CSARKQPNTEAFF
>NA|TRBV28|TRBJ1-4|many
TGTGCCAGCAGGCGGACAACTAATGAAAAACTGTTTTTT
CASRRTTNEKLFF
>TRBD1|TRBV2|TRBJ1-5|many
TGTGCCAGCGGCTACCCGTCCAGGGGGCTCCTGGGCAATCAGCCCCAGCATTTT
CASGYPSRGLLGNQPQHF